Listed below are T cell receptor beta chains from one sample, sequenced in a study of CD8 T cells in ankylosing spondylitis. TCRdb processed the 5' RACE reads anew with MiXCR; each CDR3 protein has one entry. Seen here are about 480,000 distinct CDR3 sequences, over 15% observed once, and the top ten hold over 1%. Sequencing used blood, either unsorted or a sorted T cell fraction (not recorded which). These TCRs come from a male donor with ankylosing spondylitis. Both conserved end residues are part of each CDR3. D genes are given only for firm matches. Clone size is given for some rows only: seen once, a few or many times, or a class if the clone is expanded.

d_call	v_call	clone_size	j_call	cdr3_nt	cdr3_aa
TRBD1	TRBV3-1	.	TRBJ2-1	TGTGCCAGCAGCCACGGACAGGGGTTGGCGCAGTTCTTC	CASSHGQGLAQFF
.	TRBV9	few	TRBJ2-7	TGTGCCAGCAGCGTCGGGGGAGGCGGTGTGGGATACGAGCAGTACTTC	CASSVGGGGVGYEQYF
.	TRBV2	few	TRBJ1-1	TGTGCCAGCAGTGAGGGCCTCAGGGCCGTACGTTCAGAGGAAGCTTTCTTT	CASSEGLRAVRSEEAFF
TRBD1	TRBV4-1	.	TRBJ1-3	TGCGCCAGCAGCCAACCCGACAGGGACCCTGGAAACACCATATATTTT	CASSQPDRDPGNTIYF
.	TRBV4-3	.	TRBJ2-7	TGCGCCAGCAGCCGAGGGCGCGCAGGGCTCTACGAGCAGTACTTC	CASSRGRAGLYEQYF
TRBD1	TRBV29-1	few	TRBJ1-5	TGCAGCGCGGGACAGACGTTTGGGCCCCAGCATTTT	CSAGQTFGPQHF
.	TRBV29-1	many	TRBJ1-3	TGCAGCGTATCCGGGACGGTCTCTGGAAACACCATATATTTT	CSVSGTVSGNTIYF
.	TRBV7-9	few	TRBJ2-1	TGTGCCAGCAGCATTCGGACTCAAGGGGATGAGCAGTTCTTC	CASSIRTQGDEQFF
TRBD1	TRBV7-2	.	TRBJ1-4	TGTGCCAGCAGCTTGGGCAGGGGGCCAGAAAAACTGTTTTTT	CASSLGRGPEKLFF
.	TRBV6-1	.	TRBJ1-3	TGTGCCAGCAGCTTCGATGGGGGCTCTGGAAACACCATATATTTT	CASSFDGGSGNTIYF
.	TRBV5-1	.	TRBJ2-1	TGCGCCAGCAGCTTCGGCGGCTGGGACCCCTCCTACAATGAGCAGTTCTTC	CASSFGGWDPSYNEQFF
TRBD2	TRBV5-1	few	TRBJ2-3	TGCGCCAGCAGCTTCCCCGGAAGTAGCGGGGGCCCCCGATCGGCGCAGTATTTT	CASSFPGSSGGPRSAQYF
TRBD1	TRBV20-1	.	TRBJ1-5	TGCAGTGCCGGACAGGGCGCGGGTCAGCCCCAGCATTTT	CSAGQGAGQPQHF
.	TRBV24-1	few	TRBJ2-7	TGTGCCACAGGGGACGGGAGCTCCTACGAGCAGTACTTC	CATGDGSSYEQYF
.	TRBV2	.	TRBJ1-1	TGTGCCAGCAGAGCACAGTCGAACACTGAAGCTTTCTTT	CASRAQSNTEAFF
TRBD2	TRBV20-1	few	TRBJ2-1	TGCAGTGCTAGAGTAGCGGGAAGAACAAGCAATGAGCAGTTCTTC	CSARVAGRTSNEQFF
TRBD2	TRBV20-1	few	TRBJ2-5	TGCAGTGTTCCGACGCTTAGCGGGGGGGCCGAGGAGACCCAGTACTTC	CSVPTLSGGAEETQYF
.	TRBV10-2	.	TRBJ2-2	TGCGCCAGCTCCTACGCGGGCGGGGGCACATCCGACACCGGGGAGCTGTTTTTT	CASSYAGGGTSDTGELFF
TRBD2	TRBV20-1	.	TRBJ2-7	TGCAGTGCTAGCCGTTTCGGGGGGGAAACAGGGTACGAGCAGTACTTC	CSASRFGGETGYEQYF
TRBD2	TRBV3-1	.	TRBJ2-5	TGTGCCAGCAGCCGCCTGGGACTACCTCAAGAGACCCAGTACTTC	CASSRLGLPQETQYF
TRBD1	TRBV4-1	many	TRBJ2-2	TGCGCCAGCAGCCAGGCAGGACAGGGCGGGGAGCTGTTTTTT	CASSQAGQGGELFF
TRBD2	TRBV5-1	many	TRBJ2-1	TGCGCCAGCAGCTTGGGGACTAGCGTTGGCAATGAGCAGTTCTTC	CASSLGTSVGNEQFF
.	TRBV20-1	.	TRBJ1-5	TGCAGTGCCGTCAAAAATCTGGGCAATCAGCCCCAGCATTTT	CSAVKNLGNQPQHF
TRBD1	TRBV28	many	TRBJ1-2	TGTGCCAGCAGAGGGGACAGCTTCTATGGCTACACCTTC	CASRGDSFYGYTF
TRBD2	TRBV7-3	.	TRBJ2-1	TGTGCCAGCAGCCGGGGGGGGACTAGCAATGAGCAGTTCTTC	CASSRGGTSNEQFF
.	TRBV28	.	TRBJ2-3	TGTGCCAGCACCAGGGACGGAATCAGCACAGATACGCAGTATTTT	CASTRDGISTDTQYF